This record concerns one T cell receptor beta chain sequence. Its antigen remains undetermined. Per-nucleotide qualities are absent, and no much larger clonotype sits a single base away. Participants in the prospective study were aged about 18 to 95 years, lived in over 20 United States geographic areas, and enrolled through a virtual design. Cohort assignment in the prospective study relied on participant-reported clinical history from a screening survey and a study questionnaire. For ImmuneRACE Cohort 3, a participant was defined as recovered based on two consecutive negative NP/OP PCR tests, clearance by a healthcare professional, or resolution of symptoms. In the prospective study, whole blood, serum and a nasopharyngeal or oropharyngeal swab were collected from each participant by mobile phlebotomists. Prospective study participants could optionally give additional blood draws and questionnaires over an approximately 2-month period. Before DNA extraction, blood samples from the prospective study were shipped at room temperature or frozen.

TCRbeta CDR3 regions were amplified from genomic DNA using the immunoSEQ Assay, a bias-controlled multiplex PCR. Per the authors' processing: The number of nucleated cells in each sample was estimated by amplification of reference gene primers within the assay. Sequence reads were collapsed and filtered to measure the absolute abundance of every unique TCRbeta CDR3 rearrangement. For each sample, productive Simpson clonality was calculated as the square root of Simpson's diversity index across productive rearrangements. TCRdb took over this immuneACCESS table, retaining in-frame rearrangements with V and J assigned. Such tables are incomplete; in checked studies, under half of the missing clones stem from an unresolved V gene, and the remainder is unexplained. That table gives V, J and clone size, and the DNA gave D and trimming. The sample table shows around 130,000 clones, and roughly four fifths are seen once. 15% to 20% of the sample goes to the ten largest clones.

The data originate from a study of blood T cell repertoires in COVID-19 (dated by TCRdb to the early 2020s). Context from the whole study: Collaborator samples came from the United States, Italy and Spain and covered acute and convalescent phases of COVID-19. Where HLA class I and class II types were available, the types were taken from metadata supplied by the sample provider, not from assay-based typing. The sample metadata nearly always contained a de-identified subject ID, COVID-19 status, age in years and sex. The prospective study material was composed of cDNA or gDNA derived from T cells, B-cell-depleted T cells, or PBMCs. The dataset comprised deeply sampled blood TCRbeta repertoires from subjects exposed to, actively infected with, or recovered from COVID-19. Samples were obtained from the ongoing ImmuneRACE study (first 160 participants) and from approximately 1,200 subjects provided by 6 global collaborators. The repertoires were released in a freely available public database intended as a resource for research on the immune response to SARS-CoV-2. The paper as a whole reports these results and caveats: How much clinical and demographic metadata was included differed by source and by participant, and the metadata was provided uncurated.

From cysteine to phenylalanine, the CDR3 is 11 amino acids long. Left in the record is the CDR3 DNA by itself, 33 bases read in frame from the first base. CDR1 MGHRA and CDR2 YSYEKL were looked up in the germline V gene. V loses 6 bases, J loses 15 bases, and the germline ends lie 15 bases apart. The source material was PBMCs or T cells enriched from blood (not recorded which). The receptor's source is a man younger than 40 who had recovered from COVID-19. Recombination connected TRBV4-1 to TRBJ2-1, with TRBD2 as a weak D call on 6 bases. CDR3 region: CASRRGGDVFF. Here is the DNA: TGCGCCAGCAGACGCGGAGGGGATGTGTTCTTC.